This T cell receptor (beta chain) was obtained from a study of shared clonotypes between healthy human individuals. Whole-study findings and limits: Shared clonotypes across all four donors exceeded non-shared ones in generation probability.

The CDR3 spans 17 residues. V dropped 5 bases and J dropped 1 base, with 19 bases sitting between them. This clone has only a few counts. What it recognizes is unknown. A split of CD4+ cells into CD45RA+ naive and CD45RA-negative memory subsets was performed. Measured with immunoSEQ multiplex PCR; TCRdb has only the in-frame clones, and not every one. Of 550,000 to 700,000 clones listed, approximately 73% were seen once; the top ten hold around 1.8%. This TCR came from a woman in her 30s in good health. V gene TRBV6-7 combines with J gene TRBJ2-3; TRBD1 might be the D (5 bases). TRBV6-7 is identified as an open reading frame with a role that is uncertain. The sample was memory CD4+ T cells sorted from blood. The subset is: CD45RA-negative fraction. The CDR3 here is CASSPRQRRPCTDTQYF. CDR3 bases: TGTGCCAGCAGTCCTCGACAGAGAAGACCATGCACAGATACGCAGTATTTT.